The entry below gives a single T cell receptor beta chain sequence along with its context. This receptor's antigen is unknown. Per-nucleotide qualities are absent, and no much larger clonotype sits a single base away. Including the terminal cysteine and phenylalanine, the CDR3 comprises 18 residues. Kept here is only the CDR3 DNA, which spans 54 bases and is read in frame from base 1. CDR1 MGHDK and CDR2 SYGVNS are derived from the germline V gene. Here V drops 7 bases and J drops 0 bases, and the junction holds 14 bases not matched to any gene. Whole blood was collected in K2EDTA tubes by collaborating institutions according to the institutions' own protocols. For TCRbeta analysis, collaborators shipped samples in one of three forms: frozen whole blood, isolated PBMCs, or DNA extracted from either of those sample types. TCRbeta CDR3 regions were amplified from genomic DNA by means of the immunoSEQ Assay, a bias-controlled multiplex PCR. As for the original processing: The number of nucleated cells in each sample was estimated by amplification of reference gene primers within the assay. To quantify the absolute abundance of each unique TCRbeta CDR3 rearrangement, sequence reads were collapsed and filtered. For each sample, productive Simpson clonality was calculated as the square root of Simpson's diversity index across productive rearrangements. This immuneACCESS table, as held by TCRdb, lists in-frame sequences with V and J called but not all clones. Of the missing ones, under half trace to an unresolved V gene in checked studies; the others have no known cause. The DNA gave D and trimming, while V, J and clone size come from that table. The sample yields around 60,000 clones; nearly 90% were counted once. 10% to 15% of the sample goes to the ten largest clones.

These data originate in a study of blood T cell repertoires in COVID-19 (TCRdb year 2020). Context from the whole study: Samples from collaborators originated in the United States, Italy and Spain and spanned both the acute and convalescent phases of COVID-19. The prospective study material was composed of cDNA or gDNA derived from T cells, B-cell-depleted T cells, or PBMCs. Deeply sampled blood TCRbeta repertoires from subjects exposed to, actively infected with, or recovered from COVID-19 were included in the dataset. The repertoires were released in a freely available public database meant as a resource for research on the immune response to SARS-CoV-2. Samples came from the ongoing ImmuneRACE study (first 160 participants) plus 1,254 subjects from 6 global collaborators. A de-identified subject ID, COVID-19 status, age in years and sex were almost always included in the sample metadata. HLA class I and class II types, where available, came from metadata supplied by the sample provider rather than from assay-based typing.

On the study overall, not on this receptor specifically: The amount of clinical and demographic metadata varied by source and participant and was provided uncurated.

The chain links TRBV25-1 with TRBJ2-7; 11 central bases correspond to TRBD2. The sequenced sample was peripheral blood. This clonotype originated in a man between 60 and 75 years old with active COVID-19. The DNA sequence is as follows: TGTGCCAGCATAGGGGGATCGGGACTAGCGGTAAACTCCTACGAGCAGTACTTC. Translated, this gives CASIGGSGLAVNSYEQYF.